The 10 T cell receptor beta chains below all came from one sample that was sequenced in a study of cytomegalovirus exposure and HLA in healthy donors. The primer mix had 60 Vbeta and 13 Jbeta primers. The table came from immunoSEQ multiplex PCR; TCRdb's copy has only in-frame clones and leaves some out. The sample holds approximately 53,000 clones, 60% to 80% seen once. The sequencing input was PBMCs. Receptors were obtained from a woman aged 40 to 50 in good health and CMV-seropositive.

The V and J genes are TRBV2 and TRBJ1-6; 7 positions agree with TRBD1. CDR3 length: 15 amino acids. With 6 bases clipped from V and 9 bases from J, the junction kept 11 bases outside the gene matches. CDR1 and CDR2 from the germline V gene are SNHLY and FYNNEI. This chain's CDR3 is CASRRTGVRRSPLHF. The CDR3 nucleotides are TGTGCCAGCAGGAGAACAGGGGTTCGGCGTTCACCCCTCCACTTT.

V is TRBV4-2 and J is TRBJ1-2, with 7 bases matching TRBD1. V lost 3 bases, J lost 8 bases, and 12 bases stayed unmatched. The CDR3 is 15 amino acids. Looked up from germline, CDR1 is LGHNA and CDR2 is YNFKEQ. CDR3 DNA sequence: TGTGCCAGCAGCCAGGAGACAGGGTATTTGGGCGGCTACACCTTC. Translating it yields CASSQETGYLGGYTF.

This sequence joins TRBV2 and TRBJ1-2, with no clear D. The ends were cut back, 1 base at V and 10 bases at J, with 16 bases in the middle. The CDR3 is made up of 14 amino acids. From germline, CDR1 is SNHLY and CDR2 FYNNEI. The CDR3 protein is CASSEGAGLLPYTF. The CDR3 DNA sequence: TGTGCCAGCAGTGAAGGGGCCGGCCTCCTGCCCTACACCTTC.

The J gene is TRBJ1-1, the V gene TRBV6-5, with D unclear. The CDR3 is 14 residues long. Between the trimmed V and J ends, which lost 3 bases and 5 bases, there was a span of 13 bases. Per germline, CDR1 MNHEY and CDR2 SVGAGI. CDR3 in amino acids: CASSYFQEGTEAFF. The CDR3 bases are TGTGCCAGCAGTTATTTTCAGGAAGGAACTGAAGCTTTCTTT.

The chain joins TRBV5-1 to TRBJ2-5; D may be TRBD2 (7 bases). The end of the DNA is better explained by TRBJ2-7, so the J call may be wrong. This CDR3 spans 12 amino acids. Germline V gene lookup returns CDR1 SGHRS and CDR2 YFSETQ. This CDR3 reads CASSEGGYEQYF. DNA for the CDR3: TGCGCCAGCAGTGAGGGGGGGTACGAGCAGTACTTC.

The chain recombines TRBV27 with TRBJ1-1, with D perhaps matching TRBD1 (5 bases). Between the trimmed V and J ends, which lost 5 bases and 2 bases, there was a span of 12 bases. Germline V gives CDR1 MNHEY, CDR2 SMNVEV (reference sequence). This CDR3 region has 14 residues. The CDR3 is CASSPPRANTEAFF. The CDR3 coding sequence is TGTGCCAGCAGTCCCCCCAGGGCAAACACTGAAGCTTTCTTT.

The chain is built from TRBV7-9 and TRBJ1-2; TRBD1 matches 7 bases. Germline CDR1 SEHNR, CDR2 FQNEAQ (reference sequence). This CDR3 has 17 residues. J gave up 2 bases and V 4 bases, and 13 bases lay outside the gene matches. The chain's CDR3 is CASSSNRGTASNYGYTF. The CDR3 bases are TGTGCCAGCAGCTCCAACAGGGGAACGGCGAGCAACTATGGCTACACCTTC.

This clone was recorded a few times. V usage is TRBV7-9 and J usage is TRBJ2-1; TRBD2 matches at 12 bases. V shed 6 bases, J shed 6 bases, and the junction held 9 bases outside the gene matches. CDR1 is SEHNR and CDR2 is FQNEAQ in the germline V gene (reference sequence). The CDR3 contains 16 residues. CDR3 sequence: CASRQTSGGLGNEQFF. Written as DNA, the CDR3 is TGTGCCAGCAGGCAGACTAGCGGGGGTTTGGGCAATGAGCAGTTCTTC.

A few counts support this clone. The V call is TRBV9, the J call TRBJ1-1; D uncertain. Germline CDR1 reads SGDLS; CDR2 reads YYNGEE. Trimming shortened V by 4 bases and J by 1 base, and 11 bases separated the two germline ends. The CDR3 extends over 14 amino acids. The CDR3 sequence: CASSMAGRNTEAFF. CDR3 bases: TGTGCCAGCAGCATGGCGGGGAGGAACACTGAAGCTTTCTTT. Complete variable domain (other parts from reference TRBV9 and TRBJ1-1): DSGVTQTPKHLITATGQRVTLRCSPRSGDLSVYWYQQSLDQGLQFLIQYYNGEERAKGNILERFSAQQFPDLHSELNLSSLELGDSALYFCASSMAGRNTEAFFGQGTRLTVV.

The chain combines TRBV7-9 with TRBJ2-7, with TRBD1 matching over 8 bases. The V and J ends lost 1 base and 3 bases, in that order; junction bases with no gene match: 2. The CDR3 totals 14 residues. The V gene's germline CDR1 is SEHNR and CDR2 FQNEAQ (reference sequence). The CDR3 DNA sequence: TGTGCCAGCAGCTTAGGGACAGGGTTCTACGAGCAGTACTTC. This encodes CASSLGTGFYEQYF.